The clone carrying this T cell receptor (beta chain) was detected a few times. Its antigen remains unknown. This specimen belongs to a study of beta chain features in type 1 diabetes. Expressed TCRB transcripts were sequenced after all isolated RNA was converted to cDNA. Measured with immunoSEQ multiplex PCR; TCRdb has only the in-frame clones, and not every one. The sample lists 150,000 to 200,000 clones; approximately 8.1% were seen once. Study-wide findings and caveats: Cells carrying high TCR expression could end up over-represented when cDNA is sequenced. In all four CD4+ subsets, TCRB CDR3 length was significantly, moderately reduced in type 1 diabetes.

With 6 bases clipped from V and 4 bases from J, the junction kept 9 bases outside the gene matches. The CDR3 runs 15 residues. Germline loops: CDR1 LNHDA, CDR2 SQIVND (reference sequence). The chain joins TRBV19 to TRBJ2-3; 8 bases match TRBD2. The sample comprised central memory CD4+ T cells from blood. This TCR was recovered from a man between 18 and 35 years old with type 1 diabetes. CDR3 amino acids: CASSIVTSGADTQYF. The CDR3 bases are TGTGCCAGTAGCATTGTAACTAGCGGAGCAGATACGCAGTATTTT.